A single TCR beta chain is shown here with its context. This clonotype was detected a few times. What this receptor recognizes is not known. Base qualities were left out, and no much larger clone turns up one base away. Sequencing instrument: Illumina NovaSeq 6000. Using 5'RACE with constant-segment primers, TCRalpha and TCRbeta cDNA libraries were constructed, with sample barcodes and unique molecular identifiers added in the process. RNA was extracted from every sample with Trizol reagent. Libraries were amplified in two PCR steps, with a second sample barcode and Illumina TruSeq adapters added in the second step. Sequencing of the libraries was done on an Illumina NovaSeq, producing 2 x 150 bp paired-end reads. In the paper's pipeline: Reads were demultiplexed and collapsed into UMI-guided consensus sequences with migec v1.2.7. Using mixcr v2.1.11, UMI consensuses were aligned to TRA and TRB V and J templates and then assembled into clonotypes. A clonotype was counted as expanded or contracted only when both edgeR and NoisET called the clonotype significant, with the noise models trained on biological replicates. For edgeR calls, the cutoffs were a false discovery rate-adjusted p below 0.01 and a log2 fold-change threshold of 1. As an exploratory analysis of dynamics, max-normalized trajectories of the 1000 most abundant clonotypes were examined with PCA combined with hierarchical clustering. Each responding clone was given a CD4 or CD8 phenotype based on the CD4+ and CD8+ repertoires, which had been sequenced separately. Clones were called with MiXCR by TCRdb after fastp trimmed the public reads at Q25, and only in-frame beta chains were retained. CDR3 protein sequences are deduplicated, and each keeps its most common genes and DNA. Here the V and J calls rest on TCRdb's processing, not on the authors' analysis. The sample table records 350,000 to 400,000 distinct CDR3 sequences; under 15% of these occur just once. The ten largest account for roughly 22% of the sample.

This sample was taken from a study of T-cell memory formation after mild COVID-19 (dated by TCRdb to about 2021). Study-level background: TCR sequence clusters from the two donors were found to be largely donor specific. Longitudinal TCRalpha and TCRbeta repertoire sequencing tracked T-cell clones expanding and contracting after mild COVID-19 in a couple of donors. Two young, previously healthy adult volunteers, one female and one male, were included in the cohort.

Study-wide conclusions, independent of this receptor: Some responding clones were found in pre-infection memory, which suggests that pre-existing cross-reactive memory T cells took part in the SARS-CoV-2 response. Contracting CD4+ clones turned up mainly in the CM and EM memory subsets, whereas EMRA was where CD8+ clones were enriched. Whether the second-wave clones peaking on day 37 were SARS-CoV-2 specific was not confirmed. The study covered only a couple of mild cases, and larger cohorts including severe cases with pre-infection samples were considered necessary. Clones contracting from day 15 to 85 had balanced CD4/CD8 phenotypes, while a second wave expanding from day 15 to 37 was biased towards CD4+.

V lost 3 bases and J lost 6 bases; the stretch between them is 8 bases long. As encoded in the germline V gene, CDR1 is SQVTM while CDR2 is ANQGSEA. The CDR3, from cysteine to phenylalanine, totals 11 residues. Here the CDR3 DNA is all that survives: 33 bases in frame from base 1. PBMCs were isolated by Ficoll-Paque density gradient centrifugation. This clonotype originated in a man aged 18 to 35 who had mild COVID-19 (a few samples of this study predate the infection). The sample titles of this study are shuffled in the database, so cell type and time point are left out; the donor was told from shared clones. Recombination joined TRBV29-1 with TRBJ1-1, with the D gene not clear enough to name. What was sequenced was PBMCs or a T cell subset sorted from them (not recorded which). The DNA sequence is TGCAGCGTTGAGTACGGGCCTGAAGCTTTCTTT. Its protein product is CSVEYGPEAFF. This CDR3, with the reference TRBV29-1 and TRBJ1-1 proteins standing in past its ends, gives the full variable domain SAVISQKPSRDICQRGTSLTIQCQVDSQVTMMFWYRQQPGQSLTLIATANQGSEATYESGFVIDKFPISRPNLTFSTLTVSNMSPEDSSIYLCSVEYGPEAFFGQGTRLTVV.